This TCR beta chain is drawn from a study of OX40 agonist ivuxolimab in advanced cancers. The overall study: People in dose escalation had one of these cancers: hepatocellular carcinoma, melanoma, renal cell or head and neck cancer. Patients with prior anti-PD-1, anti-PD-L1 or anti-CTLA-4 therapy were eligible; less than 50% had some.

This clone showed up just a few times. The antigen is undetermined. The data were produced by immunoSEQ multiplex PCR, yet TCRdb's version contains in-frame clones alone and is incomplete. In the table there are tens of thousands of clones, approximately 90% of which are singletons. Notes on the study in general: At 0.1 to 3.0 mg/kg, clonal expansion of CD4+ and CD8+ blood T cells had occurred by week 6. The investigators did not determine what antigen specificity the expanded peripheral T cells had.

With 3 bases removed from V and 8 bases from J, the gap between germline ends came to 13 bases. Germline CDR1 and CDR2: SEHNR and FQNEAQ (reference sequence). The CDR3 sequence is 14 residues long. The sequence derives from an adult with an advanced solid tumor such as melanoma, head and neck, liver or kidney cancer. The chain combines TRBV7-9 with TRBJ1-4; the D is unclear. Material: CD4+ or CD8+ T cells sorted from blood, obtained in a trial of the OX40 agonist ivuxolimab. The CDR3 loop is CASSLGQVEEKLFF. CDR3 nucleotide sequence: TGTGCCAGCAGCTTGGGCCAGGTAGAAGAAAAACTGTTTTTT.